The 19 T cell receptor beta chains presented below share a single source sample, sequenced in a study of T cell changes during pregnancy in multiple sclerosis. Sequenced by immunoSEQ multiplex PCR; TCRdb stores in-frame clones only, minus some. This sample has 60,000 or so clones, with about 90% found just once. Material: peripheral blood, obtained in the second trimester of pregnancy. These receptors all come from a female donor in good health, enrolled as a control in a pregnancy study.

The gene calls are TRBV19 and TRBJ2-7; 8 bases line up with TRBD2. Germline-derived CDR1 and CDR2 are LNHDA and SQIVND (reference sequence). This CDR3 spans 14 amino acids. V shed 6 bases and J 3 bases; nucleotides not matched to a gene: 7. CDR3 protein: CASSGQREYYEQYF. CDR3 nucleotides: TGTGCCAGTAGCGGGCAGCGGGAGTACTACGAGCAGTACTTC.

The chain has TRBV2 and TRBJ2-5; the D is unclear. CDR1 SNHLY and CDR2 FYNNEI come from the germline V gene. The length of the CDR3 is 12 residues. V was cut by 4 bases and J by 2 bases, with 5 bases left in between. CDR3 sequence reads: CASSAQQETQYF. The CDR3 nucleotides are TGTGCCAGCAGTGCACAGCAAGAGACCCAGTACTTC.

The chain uses TRBV10-3 and TRBJ1-1; 11 bases are a match to TRBD1. The CDR3 sequence is 14 residues long. CDR1 and CDR2 from the germline V gene are ENHRY and SYGVKD. V shed 7 bases and J 7 bases; nucleotides not matched to a gene: 8. The CDR3 reads CAINRDRGSNEAFF. DNA of the CDR3: TGTGCCATCAACCGGGACAGGGGGTCTAATGAAGCTTTCTTT.

CDR3 sequence (DNA): TGTGCCAGCAGTCTTAGCGGGGGGGCCTCCGTAGAGCAGTACTTC. Amino acids: CASSLSGGASVEQYF. The chain recombines TRBV27 with TRBJ2-7; 11 bases are a match to TRBD2. V shed 5 bases, J shed 7 bases, and the junction held 10 bases outside the gene matches. The V gene's germline CDR1 is MNHEY and CDR2 SMNVEV (reference sequence). The CDR3 contains 15 residues.

The J gene is TRBJ2-3, the V gene TRBV5-1; 8 bases line up with TRBD2. V lost 4 bases to trimming and J lost 0 bases; unmatched junction nucleotides: 4. Germline V gene lookup returns CDR1 SGHRS and CDR2 YFSETQ. This CDR3 contains 15 residues. CDR3 sequence (DNA): TGCGCCAGCAGCCCGGGGGGGATTAGCACAGATACGCAGTATTTT. Translation: CASSPGGISTDTQYF.

In this sample, this clone turned up once. This chain connects TRBV28 to TRBJ2-3, with TRBD2 matching over 10 bases. After removal of 5 bases from V and 3 bases from J, the junction contained 5 bases not matched to a gene. Per the germline V gene, CDR1 is MDHEN and CDR2 is SYDVKM. The CDR3 runs 15 residues. The DNA of the CDR3 is TGTGCCAGCAGTCTGCCTAGCGGGAGAACAGATACGCAGTATTTT. This codes for CASSLPSGRTDTQYF.

The chain uses TRBV6-5 and TRBJ2-1; 7 bases align to TRBD2. J gave up 6 bases and V 4 bases, and 9 bases lay outside the gene matches. Germline assignment: CDR1 MNHEY and CDR2 SVGAGI. The CDR3 has 15 amino acids. CDR3 sequence reads: CASSLSREISNEQFF. The CDR3 DNA reads as TGTGCCAGCAGTTTGTCGCGGGAGATTAGCAATGAGCAGTTCTTC.

CDR3 loop: CASSQSQGWNTEAFF. Here the CDR3 DNA reads TGTGCCAGCAGTCAATCACAGGGATGGAACACTGAAGCTTTCTTT. The chain is built from TRBV6-5 and TRBJ1-1; maybe TRBD1 (6 bases). Germline V CDR1 and CDR2: MNHEY, SVGAGI. The CDR3 contains 15 residues. Trimming removed 5 bases at V and 1 base at J, with 14 bases between.

The chain uses TRBV28 and TRBJ2-1; 15 nucleotides agree with TRBD2. Per the germline V gene, CDR1 is MDHEN and CDR2 is SYDVKM. The junction had 9 bases not matched to a gene; V was cut back by 3 bases and J by 0 bases. CDR3 size: 20 residues. CDR3 region: CASSLMSGLAGGISYNEQFF. Written as DNA, the CDR3 is TGTGCCAGCAGTTTGATGTCTGGACTAGCGGGAGGGATCTCCTACAATGAGCAGTTCTTC.

The gene calls are TRBV6-1 and TRBJ2-1, with a weak D call TRBD2 (5 bases). Germline V gene lookup returns CDR1 MNHNS and CDR2 SASEGT. This CDR3 comprises 15 residues. Trimming pared 1 base from V and 7 bases from J, leaving 14 bases between. The CDR3 DNA reads TGTGCCAGCAGTGAAGTACTAGGCCCTACAAATGAGCAGTTCTTC. Residues: CASSEVLGPTNEQFF.

The chain links TRBV6-5 to TRBJ2-2, with D possibly being TRBD1 (6 bases). V lost 6 bases and J lost 6, with 14 bases in between. Germline V gene lookup returns CDR1 MNHEY and CDR2 SVGAGI. This CDR3 contains 14 residues. CDR3 amino acids: CASSPMGAAGELFF. The CDR3 nucleotides are TGTGCCAGCAGCCCGATGGGGGCGGCCGGGGAGCTGTTTTTT.

This clone appeared a single time. The rearrangement links TRBV15 to TRBJ2-1, with 9 positions matching TRBD2. CDR3 length: 19 amino acids. Germline CDR1 and CDR2: LNHNV and YYDKDF (reference sequence). Trimming cost V 0 bases and J 2 bases; bases outside gene matches: 11. In DNA, the CDR3 is TGTGCCACCAGCAGAGATTATGGTAGCGGGAGTGGTACCTACAATGAGCAGTTCTTC. The encoded protein is CATSRDYGSGSGTYNEQFF.

The chain combines TRBV30 with TRBJ1-5, with TRBD1 matching 7 bases. Germline V gene sequence: CDR1 GTSNPN, CDR2 SVGIG (reference sequence). After removal of 2 bases from V and 4 bases from J, the junction contained 5 bases not matched to a gene. The CDR3 covers 14 residues. For the CDR3, the DNA is TGTGCCTGGAGTTTAGGACAGGAAAATCAGCCCCAGCATTTT. Translating it yields CAWSLGQENQPQHF.

V gene TRBV7-2 combines with J gene TRBJ2-5; D unclear. CDR3 length: 13 amino acids. Germline assignment: CDR1 SGHTA and CDR2 FQGNSA. The V end lost 4 bases, the J end lost 3 bases, and 9 bases lay between the germline ends. The CDR3 region is CASSYDEEETQYF. The CDR3 DNA reads TGTGCCAGCAGCTACGATGAGGAAGAGACCCAGTACTTC.

The rearrangement uses TRBV6-6 and TRBJ2-5; 9 nucleotides align to TRBD1. Looked up from germline, CDR1 is MNHNY and CDR2 is SVGAGI (reference sequence). V shed 5 bases, J shed 1 base, and the junction held 2 bases outside the gene matches. The CDR3 loop spans 14 amino acids. DNA of the CDR3: TGTGCCAGCAGTCCACAGGGGGCCCAAGAGACCCAGTACTTC. This sequence encodes CASSPQGAQETQYF.

This clone was recorded only once. This chain links TRBV7-8 with TRBJ1-6; D possibly corresponds to TRBD1 (6 bases). This CDR3 contains 16 residues. Germline lookup yields CDR1 SGHVS and CDR2 FQNEAQ. V was clipped by 1 base and J by 5 bases, with 12 bases between them. The CDR3 reads CASSLGQAGHNSPLHF. The DNA for the CDR3 is TGTGCCAGCAGCTTAGGACAGGCAGGGCATAATTCACCCCTCCACTTT.

The genes are TRBV19 and TRBJ2-2; 10 positions match TRBD2. Germline V gives CDR1 LNHDA, CDR2 SQIVND (reference sequence). V dropped 1 base and J dropped 4; count of bases not matched to a gene: 18. The CDR3 consists of 21 residues. CDR3 protein: CASSIVARLAGETRGTGELFF. The DNA of the CDR3 is TGTGCCAGTAGTATAGTAGCGAGGCTAGCGGGAGAGACGAGGGGCACCGGGGAGCTGTTTTTT.

This clone turned up a few times. The chain is built from TRBV5-1 and TRBJ2-1; TRBD2 is a possible D gene (5 bases). The CDR3 loop spans 17 amino acids. Germline loops: CDR1 SGHRS, CDR2 YFSETQ. Deletions cut 1 base from V and 7 bases from J, with 21 bases between. Here the CDR3 reads CASSLRTGIRGMNEQFF. For the CDR3, the DNA is TGCGCCAGCAGCTTGCGTACGGGGATCAGAGGGATGAATGAGCAGTTCTTC.

This sequence joins TRBV28 and TRBJ2-7, with D unresolved. CDR1 and CDR2 (germline): MDHEN, SYDVKM. Trimming shortened V by 3 bases and J by 2 bases, and 11 bases separated the two germline ends. The length of the CDR3 is 14 residues. The CDR3 spells CASSFVGTPYEQYF. The CDR3 DNA follows: TGTGCCAGCAGTTTTGTTGGCACCCCCTACGAGCAGTACTTC. Full variable domain (missing parts from reference TRBV28 and TRBJ2-7): DVKVTQSSRYLVKRTGEKVFLECVQDMDHENMFWYRQDPGLGLRLIYFSYDVKMKEKGDIPEGYSVSREKKERFSLILESASTNQTSMYLCASSFVGTPYEQYFGPGTRLTVT.